The clone carrying this T cell receptor (beta chain) showed up just once. One junction end disagrees with the germline gene, perhaps due to a read error. Germline-derived CDR1 and CDR2 are SGHAT and FQNNGV. CDR3 length: 14 residues. This sample is part of a study of tumor and adjacent non-tumor tissue in lung cancer. The wider study: Approximately 4 million productive TCRbeta reads were obtained per sample on average.

TCRbeta libraries were built with three rounds of nested PCR, modified from ARM-PCR. One entry per CDR3 protein, called by TCRdb with MiXCR from the multiplex PCR reads. The sample includes around 86,000 distinct CDR3 sequences, roughly two thirds seen only once; the top ten take 8% to 10%. No cell sorting was done before RNA was extracted from the tissue. The material sequenced was lung tumor tissue. This receptor was obtained from a woman aged 40 to 49 with non-small cell lung cancer. The chain employs TRBV11-2 and TRBJ2-3; tentative D call: TRBD1 (6 bases). The CDR3 coding sequence is TGTGCCAGCAGCCGCACTGGGCACGGACAGTATGCAGTATTT. Its translation: CASSRTGHGQYAVF.